This TCR beta chain was captured in a study of T cell responses to AZD1222 COVID-19 vaccine (dated by TCRdb to about 2021). Study-wide context: A total of 233 trial participants underwent TCR sequencing, of whom about 200 received two doses of AZD1222 and some 26 received two doses of the MenACWY control vaccine. Enrollment into the trials was organized by age into subgroups of 18-55, 56-69 and 70-plus years, and those subgroups contained approximately 160, 26 and 62 TCR-sequenced participants, respectively. Overall study results and their limits: After two AZD1222 doses, spike-specific TCR breadth and depth were significantly higher than at day 0 and than in MenACWY recipients. Because no samples from the day 14 peak response were available, repertoires could be characterized only after the peak T cell response. Participants were mostly white British and included more females than males, and it was suggested by the authors that clonal diversity may have been underestimated. Only five to seven AZD1222 recipients were SARS-CoV-2 seropositive at baseline, limiting conclusions about previously exposed vaccinees. The vaccine-associated CD4 TCRs covered the entire spike protein, and the dominant responses fell in regions 160-218 and 743-854. In the small 56-69-year group, the increase in depth fell short of significance, most likely because of low power. Nearly half of unique spike-specific TCRs reportedly recognized epitopes outside regions mutated in the B.1.351 and B.1.1.7 variants.

The CDR3 regions of human TCRbeta chains were analyzed by immunosequencing. In the authors' own workflow: TCRs in the repertoires were compared against a reference library of SARS-CoV-2-specific TCRs that had been generated with the MIRA antigen-specificity platform. Breadth was defined as the fraction of unique TCRs that were SARS-CoV-2-associated. Depth was defined as the fraction of total T cells that were SARS-CoV-2-associated. Using the MIRA data, each spike-specific TCR was mapped to the spike region that the TCR reacts to and placed in a CD4 or CD8 class. Log10-transformed breadth and depth values were compared by one-way ANOVA with Sidak's multiple comparisons tests. Drawn from immuneACCESS, this table holds only the in-frame rearrangements with V and J called that TCRdb kept. Clones are partly lost; checked studies trace under half to an unresolved V gene and leave the rest unexplained. From that table come the V and J calls and clone size; the DNA was used to work out D and trimming. The sample table contains roughly 120,000 clones; only one count was recorded for 85% of them. 4.4% of the sample goes to the ten largest clones.

This clone showed up just a few times. Its target antigen remains unknown. Per-base quality was not reported, and no clone a single base away is much larger than it. CDR1 and CDR2 were assigned from the germline V gene (reference sequence) as LNHDA and SQIVND. Germline trimming: 5 bases from V, 3 bases from J; junction bases outside gene matches: 16. Its CDR3 holds 18 amino acids, cysteine through phenylalanine. This entry keeps only the CDR3 DNA: 54 bases, framed from base 1. Sample time point, as interpreted from the label and publication: about 28 days (+/-7) after the second vaccine dose. AZD1222 recipients given second doses at about 4 weeks or at about 12 weeks were pooled, since spike-specific TCR depth and breadth were not found to differ between the two schedules. Vaccinee samples were obtained from the UK trials COV001 and COV002, which included a single-blind randomized controlled phase 2/3 trial of AZD1222 (ChAdOx1 nCoV-19) in healthy adults. Trial participant PBMC samples were collected at day 0 and day 28 after the second dose for TCRbeta chain sequencing.

This material consisted of peripheral blood, taken 28 days after the second AZD1222 dose. The chain couples TRBV19 to TRBJ1-3, and 7 junctional nucleotides match TRBD1. The receptor's source is an adult who received the AZD1222 COVID-19 vaccine. The CDR3 is CASSPPGQARGDGNTIYF. The nucleotide sequence reads as follows: TGTGCCAGTAGTCCCCCAGGACAGGCTAGGGGAGATGGAAACACCATATATTTT.